A single TCR beta chain is shown here with its context. The sample comes from a study of blood T cell repertoires in COVID-19. Profiled with immunoSEQ multiplex PCR; TCRdb holds only in-frame clones, not every one. This sample yields hundreds of thousands of clones, of which over 75% are seen a single time; approximately 3.1% belongs to the top ten. The CDR3 runs 15 residues. Deletions cut 1 base from V and 2 bases from J, with 11 bases between. The V gene's germline CDR1 is LGHNA and CDR2 YNFKEQ. The rearrangement links TRBV4-2 to TRBJ1-2; no clear D. The receptor was isolated from a woman aged 60-75 years who had recovered from COVID-19. Sequencing input: PBMCs or T cells enriched from blood (not recorded which). The DNA of the CDR3 is TGTGCCAGCAGCCAAGTTTTCAACCTAAACTATGGCTACACCTTC. Translation gives CASSQVFNLNYGYTF.